This passage covers 22 T cell receptor beta chains from one sample sequenced in a study of graft-versus-host responses after intestinal transplantation. Clones were sequenced by immunoSEQ multiplex PCR, and TCRdb holds only the in-frame ones, with some missing. The table includes 60,000 to 75,000 clones, roughly 90% detected once. Processing of graft tissue released intraepithelial and lamina propria lymphocytes. The source material was ileum tissue, sampled 350 to 400 days after transplant. These receptor sequences come from a human patient who received an intestinal transplant, so some T cells may come from the graft donor.

V usage is TRBV5-1 and J usage is TRBJ2-4, with 12 positions matching TRBD2. The germline CDR1 and CDR2 sequences are SGHRS and YFSETQ. The V segment lost 4 bases and the J segment 0 bases; nucleotides outside the gene matches: 11. This CDR3 is built from 19 residues. The CDR3 DNA follows: TGCGCCAGCAGCCCCGGGACTAGCGGGTCTATGGGAGCCAAAAACATTCAGTACTTC. It is translated as CASSPGTSGSMGAKNIQYF.

This chain uses TRBV18 with TRBJ1-6; D not resolved. Looked up from germline, CDR1 is KGHSH and CDR2 is LQKENI. This CDR3 has 14 amino acids. V was pared by 2 bases and J by 5 bases, with 7 bases between. The CDR3 region is CASSPSRNNSPLHF. CDR3 nucleotide sequence: TGTGCCAGCTCACCATCTCGGAATAATTCACCCCTCCACTTT.

The chain carries TRBV9 and TRBJ2-3, with D perhaps TRBD1 or TRBD2 (5 bases each). Germline assignment: CDR1 SGDLS and CDR2 YYNGEE. With 4 bases removed from V and 0 bases from J, the gap between germline ends came to 15 bases. This CDR3 is 16 amino acids long. The CDR3 nucleotides are TGTGCCAGCAGCCCGTCAGGCCGGGACAGCACAGATACGCAGTATTTT. Amino acids: CASSPSGRDSTDTQYF. The full variable domain, in which reference TRBV9 and TRBJ2-3 provide the parts outside the CDR3, is DSGVTQTPKHLITATGQRVTLRCSPRSGDLSVYWYQQSLDQGLQFLIQYYNGEERAKGNILERFSAQQFPDLHSELNLSSLELGDSALYFCASSPSGRDSTDTQYFGPGTRLTVL.

The rearrangement uses TRBV7-8 and TRBJ2-7; 14 positions agree with TRBD2. Germline CDR1 SGHVS, CDR2 FQNEAQ. The CDR3 runs 19 residues. J gave up 0 bases and V 5 bases, and 12 bases lay outside the gene matches. The CDR3 sequence: CASSPGGLAGGPSSYEQYF. The CDR3 region has the DNA TGTGCCAGCAGCCCTGGTGGACTAGCGGGAGGTCCTAGCTCCTACGAGCAGTACTTC.

The rearrangement links TRBV5-1 to TRBJ2-5, with D hard to call. This CDR3 has 13 residues. Trimming pared 0 bases from V and 4 bases from J, leaving 7 bases between. The germline gives CDR1 SGHRS, CDR2 YFSETQ. CDR3 DNA sequence: TGCGCCAGCAGCTTGGTGGACGCAGAGACCCAGTACTTC. Residues: CASSLVDAETQYF.

V gene TRBV9 combines with J gene TRBJ1-3; unclear D gene. Trimming left V 4 bases short and J 0 bases short, with 14 bases between. Germline-derived CDR1 and CDR2 are SGDLS and YYNGEE. CDR3 size: 16 residues. The CDR3 coding sequence is TGTGCCAGCAGCTCAAGCACACGGGGCTCTGGAAACACCATATATTTT. Its translation: CASSSSTRGSGNTIYF.

A word on this clone: Mismatch with germline at one junction end may stem from a read error. The J gene is TRBJ2-3, the V gene TRBV5-3, with 7 bases lining up with TRBD1. TRBV5-3 carries the ORF label, with uncertain function. The CDR3 extends over 15 amino acids. Here the CDR3 DNA reads TGTGCCAGCAGCTTATTCGCAGGGGGAACAGATACGCAGTATTTT. Translated, it gives CASSLFAGGTDTQYF.

The chain employs TRBV2 and TRBJ2-2, with D tentatively TRBD2 (6 bases). The V gene lost 3 bases and the J gene lost 4 bases, with 12 bases spanning the gap. Germline assignment: CDR1 SNHLY and CDR2 FYNNEI. This CDR3 spans 15 amino acids. The CDR3 spells CASSDPTSRTGELFF. In DNA form, the CDR3 reads TGTGCCAGCAGTGATCCGACTAGTCGCACCGGGGAGCTGTTTTTT.

The V gene is TRBV5-1, the J gene TRBJ2-3, with D perhaps TRBD2 (6 bases). V was shortened by 2 bases and J by 4 bases, with 8 bases between the two germline ends. CDR3 length: 13 amino acids. The germline gives CDR1 SGHRS, CDR2 YFSETQ. The CDR3 nucleotides read TGCGCCAGCAGCTTTCCGGGAGCAGATACGCAGTATTTT. This codes for CASSFPGADTQYF. Looking up the rest from reference TRBV5-1 and TRBJ2-3 gives the full variable domain: KAGVTQTPRYLIKTRGQQVTLSCSPISGHRSVSWYQQTPGQGLQFLFEYFSETQRNKGNFPGRFSGRQFSNSRSEMNVSTLELGDSALYLCASSFPGADTQYFGPGTRLTVL.

CDR3 sequence reads: CASSPGATRQETQYF. The DNA for the CDR3 is TGTGCCAGCTCACCCGGGGCTACCCGTCAAGAGACCCAGTACTTC. The genes are TRBV18 and TRBJ2-5; either TRBD1 or TRBD2 may fit D (5 bases each). V was trimmed by 3 bases and J by 2 bases, leaving 13 bases between them. Germline V lookup: CDR1 KGHSH, CDR2 LQKENI. This CDR3 is 15 amino acids long.

V gene TRBV5-1 combines with J gene TRBJ2-7, with 11 bases that match TRBD2. Germline V gene lookup returns CDR1 SGHRS and CDR2 YFSETQ. This CDR3 region has 15 residues. The ends lost 2 bases at V and 5 bases at J; junction bases unmatched: 6. DNA for the CDR3: TGCGCCAGCAGCTTACTAGCGGGAGTATTCGACGAGCAGTACTTC. Protein: CASSLLAGVFDEQYF. The full variable domain, with the rest looked up from reference TRBV5-1 and TRBJ2-7, is KAGVTQTPRYLIKTRGQQVTLSCSPISGHRSVSWYQQTPGQGLQFLFEYFSETQRNKGNFPGRFSGRQFSNSRSEMNVSTLELGDSALYLCASSLLAGVFDEQYFGPGTRLTVT.

The chain combines TRBV27 with TRBJ2-7; D perhaps matches TRBD1 (6 bases). Germline loops: CDR1 MNHEY, CDR2 SMNVEV (reference sequence). V was pared by 3 bases and J by 3 bases, with 15 bases between. The CDR3 consists of 15 residues. The CDR3 loop reads CASSFVRDTYYEQYF. The CDR3, as DNA: TGTGCCAGCAGTTTCGTCCGGGACACCTACTACGAGCAGTACTTC.

This clone was counted a single time. The rearrangement joins TRBV6-5 to TRBJ1-2; the D gene is possibly TRBD1 (5 bases). CDR3 size: 14 residues. The V gene lost 1 base and the J gene lost 13 bases, with 19 bases spanning the gap. Germline V gene lookup returns CDR1 MNHEY and CDR2 SVGAGI. The CDR3 DNA reads as TGTGCCAGCAGTTACTTAGGGGCAGCGCCTTGGGGCACCTTC. As protein: CASSYLGAAPWGTF.

V is TRBV6-1 and J is TRBJ2-7; 7 nucleotides agree with TRBD1. The trim removed 4 bases at V and 3 bases at J, leaving 9 bases unmatched. Looked up from germline, CDR1 is MNHNS and CDR2 is SASEGT. CDR3 length: 15 residues. The CDR3 spells CASSGLEQGSYEQYF. CDR3 in DNA: TGTGCCAGCAGTGGCTTGGAACAGGGGAGCTACGAGCAGTACTTC.

The chain couples TRBV9 to TRBJ2-5, with 8 bases identical to TRBD2. The trim removed 7 bases at V and 0 bases at J, leaving 11 bases unmatched. Per the germline V gene, CDR1 is SGDLS and CDR2 is YYNGEE. This CDR3 is built from 16 residues. The CDR3 DNA follows: TGTGCCAGCTCCCCCGGGGCTAGCGGGCACCAAGAGACCCAGTACTTC. Translating it yields CASSPGASGHQETQYF.

The genes are TRBV5-4 and TRBJ2-5; D perhaps matches TRBD2 (5 bases). V was shortened by 1 base and J by 11 bases, with 9 bases between the two germline ends. Per germline, CDR1 SGHNT and CDR2 YYREEE (reference sequence). The CDR3 is 11 amino acids. CDR3 in amino acids: CASSLNGEQYF. CDR3 bases: TGTGCCAGCAGCTTGAACGGGGAGCAGTACTTC.

The rearrangement uses TRBV5-4 and TRBJ2-7, with D perhaps TRBD1 (6 bases). The CDR3 has 18 amino acids. From germline, CDR1 is SGHNT and CDR2 YYREEE (reference sequence). Trimming stripped 0 bases from V and 3 bases from J, with 22 bases between. This CDR3 is CASSLAGAGTTVHYEQYF. The DNA for the CDR3 is TGTGCCAGCAGCTTGGCAGGGGCAGGGACGACCGTCCACTACGAGCAGTACTTC.

CDR3 sequence (DNA): TGCGCCAGCAGCCAAGATTGGGGGACTCCCCCCCCATACGCCTACGAGCAGTACTTC. This sequence encodes CASSQDWGTPPPYAYEQYF. V gene TRBV4-1 combines with J gene TRBJ2-7; possible D gene TRBD2, 6 bases. The CDR3 runs 19 residues. V lost 0 bases to trimming and J lost 2 bases, with 23 bases between them. CDR1 and CDR2 (germline): MGHRA, YSYEKL.

The J gene is TRBJ1-2, the V gene TRBV7-9; D not resolved. Germline V gene data show CDR1 as SEHNR and CDR2 as FQNEAQ (reference sequence). Deletions cut 5 bases from V and 5 bases from J, with 15 bases between. This CDR3 spans 14 amino acids. The CDR3 DNA follows: TGTGCCAGCAGCCCTATCGAGGCATGGTATGGCTACACCTTC. It is translated as CASSPIEAWYGYTF.

Here the CDR3 reads CASSPPGAYEQYF. CDR3 nucleotide sequence: TGCGCCAGCAGCCCACCCGGGGCCTACGAGCAGTACTTC. The rearrangement uses TRBV5-1 and TRBJ2-7; possible D gene TRBD2, 5 bases. CDR1 is SGHRS, CDR2 YFSETQ, per germline. The CDR3 covers 13 residues. V lost 4 bases and J 2 bases, leaving 10 bases between the germline ends.

The rearrangement links TRBV4-1 to TRBJ1-3, with a weak D call TRBD1 (6 bases). Trimming removed 2 bases at V and 2 bases at J, with 10 bases between. Germline V gene data show CDR1 as MGHRA and CDR2 as YSYEKL. The CDR3 is 15 amino acids. The CDR3 DNA reads TGCGCCAGCAGCCAAATACAGGGCGCTGGAAACACCATATATTTT. Translating it yields CASSQIQGAGNTIYF.

The rearrangement links TRBV7-2 to TRBJ2-3; TRBD2 is a possible D gene (6 bases). The germline CDR1 and CDR2 sequences are SGHTA and FQGNSA. The CDR3 sequence is 15 residues long. V was clipped by 0 bases and J by 0 bases, with 7 bases between them. The CDR3 DNA follows: TGTGCCAGCAGCTTAGCGGGACTGAGCACAGATACGCAGTATTTT. The encoded protein is CASSLAGLSTDTQYF.